This T cell receptor (beta chain) was retrieved from a study of TIL therapy for anti-PD-1-resistant metastatic lung cancer. At the level of the study: Patients then received nivolumab; progressors got lymphodepletion, TIL and IL-2. Median patient age was about 55, ranging about 35-80 years. Median tumor mutation burden was approximately 1.5 mutations per megabase. Findings and caveats of the study: After infusion, TIL clonotypes partly replaced peripheral T cells and declined over months.

As to time point: pre-treatment sample, taken before nivolumab and TIL therapy. Comments on this clone: What it binds is unknown.

The immunoSEQ assay was v3. Method: immunoSEQ multiplex PCR; TCRdb's copy keeps in-frame clones and lacks some. The repertoire holds approximately 57,000 clones, with about 81% as singletons. Sequenced material: blood, taken at baseline. The receptor's source is a person between 25 and 80 years old with non-small cell lung cancer.

For the CDR3, the DNA is TGTGCCACCAGCAGGGGAGGGGCGGTTAGCACTGAAGCTTTCTTT. It yields the protein CATSRGGAVSTEAFF. V gene TRBV15 combines with J gene TRBJ1-1; tentatively, D is TRBD1 (5 bases). The CDR3 is 15 amino acids. Germline V CDR1 and CDR2: LNHNV, YYDKDF (reference sequence). The germline V and J ends were trimmed by 3 bases and 4 bases, with 15 bases remaining between them.